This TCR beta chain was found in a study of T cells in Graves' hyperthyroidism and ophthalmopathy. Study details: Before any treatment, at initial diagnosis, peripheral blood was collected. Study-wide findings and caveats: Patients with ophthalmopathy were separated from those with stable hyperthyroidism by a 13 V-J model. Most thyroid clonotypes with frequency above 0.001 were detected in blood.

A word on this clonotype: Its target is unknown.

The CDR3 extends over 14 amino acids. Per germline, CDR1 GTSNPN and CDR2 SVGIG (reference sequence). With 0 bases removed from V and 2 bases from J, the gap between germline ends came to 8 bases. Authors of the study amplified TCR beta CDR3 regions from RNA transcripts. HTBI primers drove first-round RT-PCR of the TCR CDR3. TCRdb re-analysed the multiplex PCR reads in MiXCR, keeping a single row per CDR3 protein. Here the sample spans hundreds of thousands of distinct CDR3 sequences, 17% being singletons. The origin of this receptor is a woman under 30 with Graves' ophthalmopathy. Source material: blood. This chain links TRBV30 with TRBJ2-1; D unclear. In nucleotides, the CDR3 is TGTGCCTGGAGTGTGTCGGAGACCTACAATGAGCAGTTCTTC. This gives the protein CAWSVSETYNEQFF. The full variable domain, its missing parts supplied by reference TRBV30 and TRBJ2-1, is SQTIHQWPATLVQPVGSPLSLECTVEGTSNPNLYWYRQAAGRGLQLLFYSVGIGQISSEVPQNLSASRPQDRQFILSSKKLLLSDSGFYLCAWSVSETYNEQFFGPGTRLTVL.